This section outlines one T cell receptor (beta chain) sequence together with its context. The use of a sample-barcoded 5' primer and a J-beta primer mix characterized a second PCR of about 7 to 12 cycles. Each CDR3 protein gets one entry after TCRdb re-called the 5' RACE reads with MiXCR. Of 800,000 or so distinct CDR3 sequences in the sample, 20% to 30% were seen once. The data originate from a study of blood T cells in healthy people across ages. This CDR3 is 13 amino acids long. The data were also submitted as part of a second study, on T cells of mothers and their children.

The source is a boy between 10 and 17 years old in good health. Sequencing input: blood. The chain carries TRBV12-3 or TRBV12-4 and TRBJ2-1; D not resolved. The end of the DNA aligns better with TRBJ2-7, so the J call may be wrong. DNA for the CDR3: TGTGCCAGCAGTTCCCTGTTTGGCAACGAGCAGTACTTC. Its translation: CASSSLFGNEQYF.